The 23 T cell receptor beta chains below come from one sample, sequenced in a study of blood T cell repertoires in COVID-19. The protocol was immunoSEQ multiplex PCR, while the TCRdb copy is restricted to in-frame clones and leaves out a portion. The profile shows approximately 500,000 clones, 70% to 90% of them singletons. The source material was peripheral blood. The receptors shown here come from a woman between 45 and 65 years old with COVID-19, enrolled during active disease.

This chain uses TRBV5-1 with TRBJ1-5; D gene unclear. Germline-derived CDR1 and CDR2 are SGHRS and YFSETQ. The CDR3 extends over 14 amino acids. The V end lost 3 bases, the J end lost 2 bases, and 9 bases lay between the germline ends. CDR3 DNA: TGCGCCAGCAGCTCCAACCCGGGCAATCAGCCCCAGCATTTT. Protein sequence: CASSSNPGNQPQHF.

The chain uses TRBV7-6 and TRBJ2-7; D might be TRBD2 (6 bases). The CDR3 runs 13 residues. V shed 6 bases and J shed 6 bases, with 15 bases lying between them. Germline CDR1 reads SGHVS; CDR2 reads FNYEAQ. The CDR3, as DNA: TGTGCCAGCAGTCCACGGGCGGGGAGCGAGCAGTACTTC. Protein: CASSPRAGSEQYF.

The chain couples TRBV25-1 to TRBJ1-2; 9 bases fit TRBD1. The CDR3 is 14 residues long. From germline, CDR1 is MGHDK and CDR2 SYGVNS. Trimming took 3 bases from V and 4 from J; bases not matched to a gene: 3. CDR3 sequence (DNA): TGTGCCAGCAGTGATCCACAGGGGGCCTATGGCTACACCTTC. Translated: CASSDPQGAYGYTF.

The chain combines TRBV28 with TRBJ1-2; 7 nucleotides agree with TRBD1. The CDR3 is 13 residues long. V lost 10 bases to trimming and J lost 0 bases; unmatched junction nucleotides: 5. Germline assignment: CDR1 MDHEN and CDR2 SYDVKM. The CDR3 bases are TGTGCCATTTCGACAGGGACTAACTATGGCTACACCTTC. As protein: CAISTGTNYGYTF.

CDR3 nucleotides: TGTGCCAGCAGTCAAAGTCGGGATGTGTGGGCTATGGCCAAAAACATTCAGTACTTC. This gives the protein CASSQSRDVWAMAKNIQYF. V and J are TRBV6-2 or TRBV6-3 and TRBJ2-4, with D possibly being TRBD2 (5 bases). Germline CDR1 and CDR2: MNHEY and SVGEGT. V shed 5 bases and J shed 1 base, with 24 bases lying between them. The CDR3 extends over 19 amino acids.

The chain recombines TRBV5-1 with TRBJ1-1, with TRBD1 matching over 9 bases. V lost 3 bases and J lost 4; bases outside the gene matches: 7. Germline CDR1 reads SGHRS; CDR2 reads YFSETQ. The CDR3 length is 15 residues. DNA of the CDR3: TGCGCCAGCAGCTCTTTGACAGGGGGAGGCACTGAAGCTTTCTTT. Its translation: CASSSLTGGGTEAFF.

The chain combines TRBV27 with TRBJ2-2; 8 nucleotides agree with TRBD1. V trimming: 6 bases; J trimming: 4 bases; junction bases outside the gene matches: 4. This CDR3 spans 14 amino acids. In germline, CDR1 is MNHEY, CDR2 SMNVEV (reference sequence). In nucleotides, the CDR3 is TGTGCCAGCAGAAGACAGGGGCCCACCGGGGAGCTGTTTTTT. Translating it yields CASRRQGPTGELFF.

The chain carries TRBV7-2 and TRBJ2-2, with D perhaps matching TRBD2 (5 bases). Germline CDR1 SGHTA, CDR2 FQGNSA. The CDR3 is made up of 15 amino acids. V was trimmed by 2 bases and J by 2 bases, leaving 9 bases between them. CDR3 amino acids: CASSLFGENTGELFF. CDR3 coding DNA: TGTGCCAGCAGCTTATTCGGGGAAAACACCGGGGAGCTGTTTTTT.

The genes are TRBV6-5 and TRBJ2-1; tentative D call: TRBD2 (6 bases). The CDR3 has 15 residues. Trimming removed 7 bases at V and 7 bases at J, with 20 bases between. Germline V gene data show CDR1 as MNHEY and CDR2 as SVGAGI. CDR3 residues: CASIGGIGIYNEQFF. The CDR3 bases are TGTGCCAGCATCGGAGGGATAGGCATTTATAATGAGCAGTTCTTC.

This clone was picked up one time. The chain carries TRBV10-3 and TRBJ2-7; D is uncertain. Trimming left V 4 bases short and J 3 bases short, with 16 bases between. Germline V gives CDR1 ENHRY, CDR2 SYGVKD. The CDR3 loop spans 15 amino acids. The CDR3 DNA is TGTGCCATCAGTGGACACTTCACACCCTTCTACGAGCAGTACTTC. Its translation is CAISGHFTPFYEQYF.

The gene calls are TRBV5-1 and TRBJ1-1; 8 bases fit TRBD1. Trimming at V came to 2 bases and at J to 2 bases, leaving 5 bases not matched to a gene. Germline V gene data show CDR1 as SGHRS and CDR2 as YFSETQ. This CDR3 contains 15 residues. DNA for the CDR3: TGCGCCAGCAGCTTTATTGGACAGGGAAACACTGAAGCTTTCTTT. It translates to CASSFIGQGNTEAFF.

The chain employs TRBV14 and TRBJ2-7; possible D gene TRBD2, 5 bases. The CDR3 has 17 residues. The germline V gene encodes CDR1 SGHDN and CDR2 FVKESK. Trimming took off 5 bases at V and 7 bases at J, with 27 bases between the two ends. The CDR3 loop reads CASSYDGVGAMIREQYF. For the CDR3, the DNA is TGTGCCAGCAGCTATGACGGGGTGGGCGCAATGATTCGGGAGCAGTACTTC. The complete variable domain, with remaining parts taken from reference TRBV14 and TRBJ2-7, reads EAGVTQFPSHSVIEKGQTVTLRCDPISGHDNLYWYRRVMGKEIKFLLHFVKESKQDESGMPNNRFLAERTGGTYSTLKVQPAELEDSGVYFCASSYDGVGAMIREQYFGPGTRLTVT.

The V gene is TRBV5-8, the J gene TRBJ1-2; D is perhaps TRBD1 (6 bases). Trimming took off 7 bases at V and 2 bases at J, with 9 bases between the two ends. Germline V gene sequence: CDR1 SGHTS, CDR2 YDEGEE. This CDR3 contains 12 residues. The chain's CDR3 is CASGGVNYGYTF. The DNA for the CDR3 is TGTGCCAGCGGGGGCGTAAACTATGGCTACACCTTC.

The chain links TRBV6-1 to TRBJ1-1; no firm D call. CDR1 and CDR2 from the germline V gene are MNHNS and SASEGT. The CDR3 extends over 13 amino acids. V gave up 3 bases and J gave up 4 bases, with 9 bases separating them. CDR3 in DNA: TGTGCCAGCAGTGAGCATCCGAGCACTGAAGCTTTCTTT. This sequence encodes CASSEHPSTEAFF.

The CDR3 loop is CASSQDQGLSRGYTF. CDR3 nucleotides: TGCGCCAGCAGCCAAGATCAGGGTCTCAGTCGAGGCTACACCTTC. V and J are TRBV4-1 and TRBJ1-2; perhaps TRBD1 as D (5 bases). The CDR3 has 15 residues. Trimming took 0 bases from V and 8 from J, leaving 16 bases between them. Germline V CDR1 and CDR2: MGHRA, YSYEKL.

The genes are TRBV6-5 and TRBJ1-4; no firm D call. Germline V gene sequence: CDR1 MNHEY, CDR2 SVGAGI. CDR3 size: 16 residues. V was shortened by 4 bases and J by 0 bases, with 12 bases between the two germline ends. The CDR3 sequence: CASSSETSATNEKLFF. The CDR3 DNA follows: TGTGCCAGCAGTTCGGAAACAAGCGCAACTAATGAAAAACTGTTTTTT.

The J gene is TRBJ2-7, the V gene TRBV4-2; 8 bases are a match to TRBD2. This CDR3 spans 17 amino acids. J gave up 7 bases and V 0 bases, and 14 bases lay outside the gene matches. CDR1 is LGHNA, CDR2 YNFKEQ, per germline. CDR3 DNA: TGTGCCAGCAGCCAAGAGGGAAGCGGGGGTCGATCGGGGGAGCAGTACTTC. This sequence encodes CASSQEGSGGRSGEQYF.

V usage is TRBV6-5 and J usage is TRBJ2-7; the match to TRBD1 covers 7 bases. CDR1 MNHEY and CDR2 SVGAGI come from the germline V gene. V was clipped by 8 bases and J by 5 bases; unmatched bases: 6. There are 12 residues in the CDR3. The DNA of the CDR3 is TGTGCCAGCGGAAGGGGGCCCAACGAGCAGTACTTC. Residues: CASGRGPNEQYF.

The chain has TRBV24-1 and TRBJ2-7; 7 bases agree with TRBD1. This CDR3 spans 12 amino acids. Trimming cost V 4 bases and J 7 bases; bases outside gene matches: 3. The germline CDR1 and CDR2 sequences are KGHDR and SFDVKD. For the CDR3, the DNA is TGTGCCACCAGTGAAACGACAGGGGAGCAGTACTTC. Protein sequence: CATSETTGEQYF.

V and J are TRBV7-3 and TRBJ2-2, with 9 bases aligning to TRBD1. V gave up 5 bases and J gave up 6 bases; unmatched junction bases: 7. The CDR3 has 15 residues. Germline CDR1 is SGHTA and CDR2 is FQGTGA. The CDR3 region is CASSTPQGASGELFF. CDR3 in DNA: TGTGCCAGCAGCACACCACAGGGGGCCTCCGGGGAGCTGTTTTTT.

V and J are TRBV6-6 and TRBJ1-2; a possible D gene is TRBD1 (6 bases). The CDR3 sequence is 16 residues long. The germline CDR1 and CDR2 sequences are MNHNY and SVGAGI (reference sequence). Trimming removed 6 bases at V and 0 bases at J, with 17 bases between. CDR3 in amino acids: CASSPNLQGPNYGYTF. The CDR3 coding sequence is TGTGCCAGCAGCCCCAATTTACAGGGCCCTAACTATGGCTACACCTTC.

The chain has TRBV9 and TRBJ2-3, with 7 bases matching TRBD1. This CDR3 has 18 amino acids. Germline lookup yields CDR1 SGDLS and CDR2 YYNGEE. J gave up 1 base and V 1 base, and 12 bases lay outside the gene matches. CDR3 coding DNA: TGTGCCAGCAGCGTAACCGACAGGGCAAAGGGGGGCACAGATACGCAGTATTTT. This sequence encodes CASSVTDRAKGGTDTQYF.

The rearrangement uses TRBV7-9 and TRBJ2-5, with 9 bases lining up with TRBD1. Germline V gene data show CDR1 as SEHNR and CDR2 as FQNEAQ (reference sequence). After removal of 0 bases from V and 5 bases from J, the junction contained 10 bases not matched to a gene. This CDR3 spans 17 amino acids. The CDR3 sequence is CASSLAAYRGRRETQYF. The CDR3 DNA is TGTGCCAGCAGCTTAGCGGCCTACAGGGGGCGCAGGGAGACCCAGTACTTC.